The 19 T cell receptor beta chains reported below all come from one sample, sequenced in a study of CD8 T cells in ankylosing spondylitis. Whole-study findings and limits: Blood from ankylosing spondylitis patients appeared to carry a characteristic roughly 8-variant TCR beta motif.

A single record per CDR3 protein comes from TCRdb applying MiXCR to the 5' RACE reads. Of about 450,000 distinct CDR3 sequences listed, roughly 25% are singletons. For these TCRs, the target antigens are not known. Specimen: blood, either unsorted or a sorted T cell fraction (not recorded which). Every receptor here comes from a male donor with ankylosing spondylitis.

The rearrangement joins TRBV5-1 to TRBJ2-5; 10 bases are shared with TRBD2. The germline V gene has CDR1 SGHRS and CDR2 YFSETQ. The CDR3 length is 16 residues. The V and J ends lost 3 bases and 4 bases, in that order; junction bases with no gene match: 9. This chain's CDR3 is CASSSGLAEGRETQYF. CDR3 nucleotide sequence: TGCGCCAGCAGCTCCGGACTAGCGGAGGGGAGAGAGACCCAGTACTTC.

The chain joins TRBV7-6 to TRBJ1-2; 7 bases agree with TRBD1. V shed 1 base, J shed 7 bases, and the junction held 9 bases outside the gene matches. Germline assignment: CDR1 SGHVS and CDR2 FNYEAQ. This CDR3 region has 15 residues. CDR3 loop: CASSLGTGTEAGYTF. The CDR3, as DNA: TGTGCCAGCAGCTTAGGCACCGGGACAGAGGCTGGCTACACCTTC. The full variable domain, rest sourced from reference TRBV7-6 and TRBJ1-2, is GAGVSQSPRYKVTKRGQDVALRCDPISGHVSLYWYRQALGQGPEFLTYFNYEAQQDKSGLPNDRFSAERPEGSISTLTIQRTEQRDSAMYRCASSLGTGTEAGYTFGSGTRLTVV.

In its sample, this clonotype was seen many times. This chain links TRBV2 with TRBJ2-1, with 7 bases identical to TRBD1. The germline V gene encodes CDR1 SNHLY and CDR2 FYNNEI. CDR3 length equals 15 residues. With V trimmed by 6 bases and J by 9 bases, 14 bases remained unmatched. CDR3 coding DNA: TGTGCCAGCAGAAGCCGGGACAGAATACGGGGTGAGCAGTTCTTC. The encoded protein is CASRSRDRIRGEQFF.

This clonotype was recorded a few times. The J gene is TRBJ1-1, the V gene TRBV9; weak D call: TRBD1 (6 bases). The germline CDR1 and CDR2 sequences are SGDLS and YYNGEE. There are 16 residues in the CDR3. Deletions cut 3 bases from V and 4 bases from J, with 19 bases between. CDR3 in amino acids: CASSASPGVLGTEAFF. CDR3 DNA sequence: TGTGCCAGCAGCGCCTCACCAGGGGTCTTGGGCACTGAAGCTTTCTTT.

This clonotype turned up a few times. The chain combines TRBV24-1 with TRBJ2-1; TRBD1 might be the D (6 bases). The CDR3 contains 15 residues. The ends were cut back, 4 bases at V and 15 bases at J, with 24 bases in the middle. CDR1 and CDR2 (germline): KGHDR, SFDVKD. The CDR3 DNA reads TGTGCCACCAGTGAGGAAGGGGGAAAGGTAGGGGGTTGGTTCTTC. This encodes CATSEEGGKVGGWFF.

This clonotype was seen at least ten times. V gene TRBV5-1 combines with J gene TRBJ2-2; 7 bases fit TRBD1. This CDR3 is built from 15 residues. V trimming: 1 base; J trimming: 6 bases; junction bases outside the gene matches: 6. Germline assignment: CDR1 SGHRS and CDR2 YFSETQ. CDR3 in DNA: TGCGCCAGCAGCTTGATCACAGGGGAAGCCGGGGAGCTGTTTTTT. This translates into CASSLITGEAGELFF.

This clonotype appeared a few times. The rearrangement joins TRBV7-2 to TRBJ1-5, with D uncertain. Germline V gene lookup returns CDR1 SGHTA and CDR2 FQGNSA. Trimming took off 2 bases at V and 4 bases at J, with 6 bases between the two ends. The CDR3 runs to 13 residues. The CDR3 region has the DNA TGTGCCAGCAGCTTACTTGAGAATCAGCCCCAGCATTTT. It encodes CASSLLENQPQHF. Variable domain in full (rest from reference TRBV7-2 and TRBJ1-5): GAGVSQSPSNKVTEKGKDVELRCDPISGHTALYWYRQSLGQGLEFLIYFQGNSAPDKSGLPSDRFSAERTGGSVSTLTIQRTQQEDSAVYLCASSLLENQPQHFGDGTRLSIL.

This clonotype came up a few times. The V call is TRBV21-1, the J call TRBJ2-7; the table gives TRBD2 as D, unverified against the DNA. TRBV21-1 is a recognized pseudogene. There are 19 residues in the CDR3. CDR3 protein: CASSKVPIMGRATLYEQYV. The CDR3 DNA reads TGTGCCAGCAGCAAAGTTCCCATTATGGGACGAGCAACCCTCTACGAGCAGTACGTC.

The chain links TRBV4-2 to TRBJ1-2; 11 positions match TRBD1. Losses at the gene ends were 4 bases for V and 4 bases for J; bases not matched to a gene: 14. This CDR3 is built from 18 residues. Germline-derived CDR1 and CDR2 are LGHNA and YNFKEQ. The CDR3 protein is CASSRPRAGQGASYGYTF. CDR3 DNA: TGTGCCAGCAGCCGTCCGAGGGCCGGACAGGGGGCAAGCTATGGCTACACCTTC.

The J gene is TRBJ2-5, the V gene TRBV5-1, with 12 bases lining up with TRBD2. Trimming at V came to 0 bases and at J to 4 bases, leaving 4 bases not matched to a gene. The CDR3 spans 16 residues. Per germline, CDR1 SGHRS and CDR2 YFSETQ. CDR3 amino acids: CASSLGLAGVGETQYF. The CDR3 coding sequence is TGCGCCAGCAGCTTGGGACTAGCGGGAGTTGGAGAGACCCAGTACTTC.

This clonotype has just a few counts. V usage is TRBV20-1 and J usage is TRBJ1-5; TRBD1 matches at 10 bases. The V gene's germline CDR1 is DFQATT and CDR2 SNEGSKA (reference sequence). V lost 6 bases, J lost 7 bases, and 9 bases stayed unmatched. This CDR3 has 14 amino acids. CDR3 residues: CSAVRDRGDQPQHF. The CDR3 DNA follows: TGCAGTGCCGTTCGGGACAGGGGTGACCAGCCCCAGCATTTT.

The rearrangement joins TRBV2 to TRBJ2-1, with TRBD2 identical over 7 bases. J was trimmed by 0 bases and V by 5 bases; bases with no gene match: 7. Per the germline V gene, CDR1 is SNHLY and CDR2 is FYNNEI. This CDR3 region has 16 residues. This CDR3 reads CASSSLADISYNEQFF. CDR3 bases: TGTGCCAGCAGTTCTCTAGCGGACATCTCCTACAATGAGCAGTTCTTC.

The CDR3 DNA is TGTGCCACCAGCAGAGAAAGGACGGAGACCCAGTACTTC. This sequence encodes CATSRERTETQYF. V is TRBV15 and J is TRBJ2-5; D not certain. V was pared by 0 bases and J by 5 bases, with 7 bases between. CDR3 size: 13 residues. Looked up from germline, CDR1 is LNHNV and CDR2 is YYDKDF (reference sequence).

This sequence joins TRBV12-3 or TRBV12-4 and TRBJ2-5; 8 bases agree with TRBD1. This CDR3 contains 16 residues. J gave up 2 bases and V 5 bases, and 10 bases lay outside the gene matches. The CDR3 nucleotides are TGTGCCAGCAGTCCCAGGGGGCAGGCCCTGCAAGAGACCCAGTACTTC. Translated: CASSPRGQALQETQYF.

This clonotype occurred a few times. V gene TRBV12-3 or TRBV12-4 combines with J gene TRBJ1-5, with unresolved D. Trimming took off 1 base at V and 6 bases at J, with 7 bases between the two ends. The CDR3 is 13 amino acids. Written as DNA, the CDR3 is TGTGCCAGCAGTTTAGGTGGGTTTCAGCCCCAGCATTTT. This codes for CASSLGGFQPQHF.

J is TRBJ2-1 and V is TRBV5-1; 10 bases agree with TRBD2. The CDR3 has 15 amino acids. After removal of 3 bases from V and 5 bases from J, the junction contained 5 bases not matched to a gene. Germline CDR1 reads SGHRS; CDR2 reads YFSETQ. The CDR3 DNA sequence: TGCGCCAGCAGCTGGACTAGCGGCCCAAACAATGAGCAGTTCTTC. Protein sequence: CASSWTSGPNNEQFF.

This chain uses TRBV20-1 with TRBJ2-7; D gene unclear. V gave up 0 bases and J gave up 0 bases, with 9 bases separating them. The CDR3 consists of 14 residues. In germline, CDR1 is DFQATT, CDR2 SNEGSKA (reference sequence). The CDR3 reads CSARDISFSYEQYF. The CDR3 DNA follows: TGCAGTGCTAGAGATATTAGTTTCTCCTACGAGCAGTACTTC.

This clonotype was seen a few times. The V and J genes are TRBV2 and TRBJ2-5, with D possibly matching TRBD2 (6 bases). The V gene lost 7 bases and the J gene lost 3 bases, with 15 bases spanning the gap. Germline loops: CDR1 SNHLY, CDR2 FYNNEI. The CDR3 runs 14 residues. The CDR3 here is CASNYRRDEETQYF. The CDR3 DNA reads TGTGCCAGCAACTACAGGCGGGATGAAGAGACCCAGTACTTC.

There are a few counts of this clonotype. V and J are TRBV3-1 and TRBJ2-1; TRBD2 is a possible D gene (5 bases). The CDR3 sequence is 15 residues long. Germline assignment: CDR1 LGHDT and CDR2 YNNKEL (reference sequence). The V and J ends lost 0 bases and 7 bases respectively, with 13 bases between them. The CDR3 is CASSQDQLEANEQFF. Written as DNA, the CDR3 is TGTGCCAGCAGCCAAGATCAACTGGAGGCGAATGAGCAGTTCTTC.